Shown below are 22 T cell receptor beta chains from a single sample sequenced in a study of T cells in Graves' hyperthyroidism and ophthalmopathy. Regions amplified from RNA transcripts were the TCR beta CDR3 regions. First-round RT-PCR with HTBI primers amplified the TCR CDR3 region. TCRdb re-called the multiplex PCR reads through MiXCR, storing one row per CDR3 protein. This sample has approximately 690,000 distinct CDR3 sequences, with less than 25% found just once. The sequenced material came from blood. The receptors stem from a man aged 25-40 years with Graves' ophthalmopathy.

This clonotype was counted between two and nine times. The rearrangement joins TRBV6-1 to TRBJ2-5, with D unresolved. V was cut by 8 bases and J by 4 bases, with 32 bases left in between. Germline loops: CDR1 MNHNS, CDR2 SASEGT. The CDR3 loop spans 19 amino acids. Here the CDR3 DNA reads TGTGCCAGCTATATCACCTCCTTAAGCACGGGTATCCAGCGAGAGACCCAGTACTTC. This gives the protein CASYITSLSTGIQRETQYF.

This clonotype was seen many times. This chain uses TRBV12-3 or TRBV12-4 with TRBJ2-7; no clear D. With 3 bases removed from V and 2 bases from J, the gap between germline ends came to 14 bases. This CDR3 is 15 amino acids long. CDR3: CASSLFSPPPYEQYF. CDR3 DNA sequence: TGTGCCAGCAGTTTGTTCTCCCCACCCCCCTACGAGCAGTACTTC.

The chain recombines TRBV20-1 with TRBJ1-4; possibly TRBD1 for D (5 bases). The germline gives CDR1 DFQATT, CDR2 SNEGSKA (reference sequence). This CDR3 has 16 amino acids. The ends were cut back, 4 bases at V and 0 bases at J, with 15 bases in the middle. The CDR3 DNA is TGCAGTGCTACGTCCCGGGGGAGTACAACTAATGAAAAACTGTTTTTT. Translation: CSATSRGSTTNEKLFF.

The chain uses TRBV6-1 and TRBJ1-6, with D uncertain. The CDR3 is 14 amino acids. Germline CDR1 MNHNS, CDR2 SASEGT. V was pared by 3 bases and J by 7 bases, with 10 bases between. CDR3 protein: CASSDLGPNSPLHF. CDR3 sequence (DNA): TGTGCCAGCAGTGATTTGGGCCCCAATTCACCCCTCCACTTT.

This clonotype was recorded a few times. The V call is TRBV28, the J call TRBJ2-1; 9 bases are shared with TRBD2. From germline, CDR1 is MDHEN and CDR2 SYDVKM. The CDR3 length is 15 residues. After removal of 3 bases from V and 8 bases from J, the junction contained 8 bases not matched to a gene. CDR3 region: CASSFGTSREDEQFF. The CDR3 DNA reads TGTGCCAGCAGTTTTGGGACTAGCAGGGAGGATGAGCAGTTCTTC.

The table lists this clonotype with a few counts. The chain links TRBV29-1 to TRBJ2-1; D is possibly TRBD1 (7 bases). This CDR3 contains 16 residues. Per germline, CDR1 SQVTM and CDR2 ANQGSEA. The germline V and J ends were trimmed by 7 bases and 6 bases, with 25 bases remaining between them. The CDR3 nucleotides are TGCAGCGCTCCCGGCAGGGGGGCTCCCACTACCAATGAGCAGTTCTTC. Protein product: CSAPGRGAPTTNEQFF.

This chain joins TRBV27 and TRBJ2-5; perhaps TRBD1 as D (6 bases). V was cut by 5 bases and J by 5 bases, with 12 bases left in between. The CDR3 has 13 residues. Germline V gene data show CDR1 as MNHEY and CDR2 as SMNVEV (reference sequence). CDR3 protein: CASSQGLVETQYF. The CDR3 nucleotides read TGTGCCAGCAGTCAGGGGCTGGTGGAGACCCAGTACTTC.

This chain uses TRBV28 with TRBJ2-7, with D perhaps matching TRBD1 (5 bases). CDR3 length equals 15 residues. With 7 bases removed from V and 0 bases from J, the gap between germline ends came to 16 bases. CDR1 is MDHEN and CDR2 is SYDVKM in the germline V gene. The CDR3 DNA reads TGTGCCAGCAACGACCGACAGAGGCCCTCCTACGAGCAGTACTTC. Its protein is CASNDRQRPSYEQYF. The full variable domain, in which reference TRBV28 and TRBJ2-7 provide the parts outside the CDR3, is DVKVTQSSRYLVKRTGEKVFLECVQDMDHENMFWYRQDPGLGLRLIYFSYDVKMKEKGDIPEGYSVSREKKERFSLILESASTNQTSMYLCASNDRQRPSYEQYFGPGTRLTVT.

This CDR3 is CASLQGWNYGYTF. The CDR3, as DNA: TGTGCCAGCTTACAGGGTTGGAACTATGGCTACACCTTC. The chain combines TRBV19 with TRBJ1-2; D might be TRBD1 (6 bases). The V end was cut by 9 bases, the J end by 2 bases, with 13 bases between. CDR3 length: 13 amino acids. CDR1 LNHDA and CDR2 SQIVND come from the germline V gene (reference sequence).

This clonotype was recorded many times. V and J are TRBV28 and TRBJ2-4; 11 positions agree with TRBD2. Losses at the gene ends were 5 bases for V and 5 bases for J; bases not matched to a gene: 8. CDR3 length equals 16 residues. Germline V CDR1 and CDR2: MDHEN, SYDVKM. The CDR3 protein is CASSATGLADENIQYF. The DNA of the CDR3 is TGTGCCAGCAGTGCAACGGGACTAGCGGACGAAAACATTCAGTACTTC. The full variable domain, completed using reference TRBV28 and TRBJ2-4, is DVKVTQSSRYLVKRTGEKVFLECVQDMDHENMFWYRQDPGLGLRLIYFSYDVKMKEKGDIPEGYSVSREKKERFSLILESASTNQTSMYLCASSATGLADENIQYFGAGTRLSVL.

This clonotype was seen a few times. This rearrangement joins TRBV28 to TRBJ1-5, with 8 positions matching TRBD1. Looked up from germline, CDR1 is MDHEN and CDR2 is SYDVKM. The CDR3 has 15 amino acids. The V and J ends lost 6 bases and 2 bases, in that order; junction bases with no gene match: 6. The CDR3 reads CASSDRGLGNQPQHF. CDR3 nucleotide sequence: TGTGCCAGCAGCGACAGGGGTCTGGGCAATCAGCCCCAGCATTTT.

This clonotype was seen many times. The chain combines TRBV27 with TRBJ1-2, with D unresolved. The CDR3 is made up of 15 amino acids. V lost 4 bases, J lost 4 bases, and 16 bases lay in between. Germline V CDR1 and CDR2: MNHEY, SMNVEV (reference sequence). The CDR3: CASSSFSFDGYGYTF. CDR3 bases: TGTGCCAGCAGTTCCTTTTCCTTCGACGGCTATGGCTACACCTTC.

This clonotype was counted a few times. The chain recombines TRBV7-6 with TRBJ2-1, with D tentatively TRBD2 (6 bases). The CDR3 has 12 residues. Germline V gene sequence: CDR1 SGHVS, CDR2 FNYEAQ. The V end lost 5 bases, the J end lost 10 bases, and 12 bases lay between the germline ends. For the CDR3, the DNA is TGTGCCAGCAGCCCGACCGGGGGAGAGCAGTTCTTC. This gives the protein CASSPTGGEQFF.

This clonotype showed up just a few times. V is TRBV5-6 and J is TRBJ1-1; D gene ambiguous. The germline gives CDR1 SGHDT, CDR2 YYEEEE. V was shortened by 0 bases and J by 4 bases, with 16 bases between the two germline ends. The CDR3 spans 16 residues. DNA of the CDR3: TGTGCCAGCAGCTTGGGACGGACGGCTCGGGTCACTGAAGCTTTCTTT. This sequence encodes CASSLGRTARVTEAFF.

This clonotype has at least ten counts. V gene TRBV3-1 combines with J gene TRBJ1-5, with D uncertain. Germline assignment: CDR1 LGHDT and CDR2 YNNKEL (reference sequence). V was cut by 4 bases and J by 1 base, with 8 bases left in between. The CDR3 extends over 14 amino acids. This chain's CDR3 is CASSLSSSNQPQHF. The CDR3 nucleotides are TGTGCCAGCAGCCTGAGCAGCAGCAATCAGCCCCAGCATTTT.

The chain combines TRBV6-1 with TRBJ2-1, with 13 bases identical to TRBD2. Trimming removed 4 bases from V and 10 bases from J; junction bases left unmatched: 10. This CDR3 is built from 16 residues. CDR1 MNHNS and CDR2 SASEGT come from the germline V gene. CDR3 region: CASSGKGLAGAGEQFF. CDR3 nucleotides: TGTGCCAGCAGTGGTAAAGGACTAGCGGGAGCCGGAGAGCAGTTCTTC.

This chain links TRBV5-1 with TRBJ2-7, with D tentatively TRBD1 (6 bases). CDR1 is SGHRS and CDR2 is YFSETQ in the germline V gene. This CDR3 is 13 amino acids long. The ends were cut back, 6 bases at V and 6 bases at J, with 16 bases in the middle. The CDR3 nucleotides read TGCGCCAGCAAATCAGGGGTGAGCCCCGAGCAGTACTTC. As protein: CASKSGVSPEQYF.

This clonotype has just a few counts. The rearrangement uses TRBV12-5 and TRBJ2-3; 12 positions agree with TRBD2. CDR1 and CDR2 (germline): LGHNT, FRNRAP. J lost 7 bases, V lost 5 bases, and 19 bases had no gene match. CDR3 length: 19 residues. The CDR3 loop reads CASGLIGTSGPSGTHTQYF. The DNA of the CDR3 is TGTGCTAGTGGTCTAATAGGGACTAGCGGGCCCTCGGGTACGCATACGCAGTATTTT.

This clonotype was detected many times. The genes are TRBV2 and TRBJ1-5; D possibly corresponds to TRBD1 (5 bases). CDR1 is SNHLY, CDR2 FYNNEI, per germline. The CDR3 has 17 residues. The ends were cut back, 3 bases at V and 0 bases at J, with 15 bases in the middle. The CDR3: CASSEGRTRISNQPQHF. The CDR3 DNA is TGTGCCAGCAGTGAGGGTAGGACACGTATTAGCAATCAGCCCCAGCATTTT.

This rearrangement joins TRBV3-1 to TRBJ2-5; TRBD2 matches 10 bases. Germline V gene data show CDR1 as LGHDT and CDR2 as YNNKEL (reference sequence). Trimming removed 2 bases from V and 3 bases from J; junction bases left unmatched: 6. The CDR3 has 16 amino acids. This CDR3 is CASSQRLAGVEETQYF. The CDR3 DNA is TGTGCCAGCAGCCAACGGCTAGCGGGAGTTGAAGAGACCCAGTACTTC.

The chain links TRBV19 to TRBJ2-1; the D gene is possibly TRBD1 (6 bases). Germline loops: CDR1 LNHDA, CDR2 SQIVND (reference sequence). Trimming pared 1 base from V and 12 bases from J, leaving 13 bases between. The CDR3 is 13 residues long. CDR3 loop: CASSIGTARGQFF. In DNA form, the CDR3 reads TGTGCCAGTAGTATAGGGACAGCCCGGGGGCAGTTCTTC.

CDR3 sequence reads: CASSLEGGSETQYF. Written as DNA, the CDR3 is TGCGCCAGCAGCTTGGAAGGGGGATCAGAGACCCAGTACTTC. The V and J genes are TRBV5-1 and TRBJ2-5, with D perhaps matching TRBD1 (6 bases). The germline gives CDR1 SGHRS, CDR2 YFSETQ. Trimming cost V 0 bases and J 4 bases, with 10 bases left between them. There are 14 residues in the CDR3.